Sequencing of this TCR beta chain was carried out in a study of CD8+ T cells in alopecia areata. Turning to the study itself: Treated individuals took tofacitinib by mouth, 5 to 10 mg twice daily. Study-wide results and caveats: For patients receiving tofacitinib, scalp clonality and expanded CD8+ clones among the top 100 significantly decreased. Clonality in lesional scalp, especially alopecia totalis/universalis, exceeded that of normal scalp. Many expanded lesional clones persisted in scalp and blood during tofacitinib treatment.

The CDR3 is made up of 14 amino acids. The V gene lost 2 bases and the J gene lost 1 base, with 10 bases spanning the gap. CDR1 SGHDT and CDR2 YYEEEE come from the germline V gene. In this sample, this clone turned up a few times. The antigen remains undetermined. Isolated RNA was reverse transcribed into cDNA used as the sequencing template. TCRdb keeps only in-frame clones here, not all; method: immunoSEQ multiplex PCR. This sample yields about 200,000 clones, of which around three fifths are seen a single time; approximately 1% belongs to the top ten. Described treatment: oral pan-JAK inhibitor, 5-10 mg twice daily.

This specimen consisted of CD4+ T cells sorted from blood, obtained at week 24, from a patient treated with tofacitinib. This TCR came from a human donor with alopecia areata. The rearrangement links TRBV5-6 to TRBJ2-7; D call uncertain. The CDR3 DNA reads TGTGCCAGCAGCTTAGCCACGTTGTCCTACGAGCAGTACTTC. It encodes CASSLATLSYEQYF. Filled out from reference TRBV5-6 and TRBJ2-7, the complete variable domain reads DAGVTQSPTHLIKTRGQQVTLRCSPKSGHDTVSWYQQALGQGPQFIFQYYEEEERQRGNFPDRFSGHQFPNYSSELNVNALLLGDSALYLCASSLATLSYEQYFGPGTRLTVT.